Sequencing of this T cell receptor beta chain was carried out in a study of T cell changes during pregnancy in multiple sclerosis. TCRdb keeps only in-frame clones here, not all; method: immunoSEQ multiplex PCR. The table shows tens of thousands of clones, with about nine tenths occurring only once. Germline V gene lookup returns CDR1 SGHTA and CDR2 FQGTGA. Trimming at V came to 5 bases and at J to 0 bases, leaving 5 bases not matched to a gene. This CDR3 contains 15 residues. This sequence originates from a female donor in good health, enrolled as a control in a pregnancy study. Material: CD4+ T cells from peripheral blood mononuclear cells, obtained in the first trimester of pregnancy. J is TRBJ1-2 and V is TRBV7-3; the match to TRBD1 covers 8 bases. Here the CDR3 DNA reads TGTGCCAGCAGCCCGCCGGACAGGGCTAACTATGGCTACACCTTC. Translated, it gives CASSPPDRANYGYTF. The full variable domain, completed using reference TRBV7-3 and TRBJ1-2, is GAGVSQTPSNKVTEKGKYVELRCDPISGHTALYWYRQSLGQGPEFLIYFQGTGAADDSGLPNDRFFAVRPEGSVSTLKIQRTERGDSAVYLCASSPPDRANYGYTFGSGTRLTVV.